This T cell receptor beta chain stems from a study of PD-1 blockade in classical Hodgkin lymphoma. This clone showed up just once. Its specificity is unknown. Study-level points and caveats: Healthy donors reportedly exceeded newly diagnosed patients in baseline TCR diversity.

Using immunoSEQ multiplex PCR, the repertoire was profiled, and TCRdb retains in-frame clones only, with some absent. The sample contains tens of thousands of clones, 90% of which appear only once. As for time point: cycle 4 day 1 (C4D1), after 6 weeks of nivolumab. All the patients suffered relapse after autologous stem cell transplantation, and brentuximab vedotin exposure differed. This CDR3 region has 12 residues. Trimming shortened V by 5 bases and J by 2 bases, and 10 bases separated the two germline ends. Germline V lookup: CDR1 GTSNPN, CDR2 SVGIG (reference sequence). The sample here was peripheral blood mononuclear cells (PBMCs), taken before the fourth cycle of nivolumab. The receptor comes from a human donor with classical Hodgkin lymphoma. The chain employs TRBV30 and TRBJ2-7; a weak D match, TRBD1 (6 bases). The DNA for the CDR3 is TGTGCCTGGGGACAGCTTACCTACGAGCAGTACTTC. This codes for CAWGQLTYEQYF. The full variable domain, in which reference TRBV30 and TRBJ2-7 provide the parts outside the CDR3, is SQTIHQWPATLVQPVGSPLSLECTVEGTSNPNLYWYRQAAGRGLQLLFYSVGIGQISSEVPQNLSASRPQDRQFILSSKKLLLSDSGFYLCAWGQLTYEQYFGPGTRLTVT.